These T cell receptor beta chains were read from a single sample in a study of molecular identifiers for immune sequencing clone quantification. TCRdb reprocessed the PCR reads with MiXCR, giving one entry per CDR3 protein. The repertoire holds roughly 320,000 distinct CDR3 sequences, with 24% as singletons. Specimen: naive CD8+ T cells from blood, with Jurkat cell RNA spiked in. All receptors derive from a human donor in good health. Some libraries in this study had Jurkat cell RNA spiked in. The CDR3 runs from the conserved cysteine through the conserved F or W. D genes are given only for firm matches. Rows may omit the clone size; those that give it use once, few, many or a size class.

V gene	J gene	clone size	D gene	CDR3 DNA	CDR3 protein
TRBV10-3	TRBJ1-5	.	.	TGTGCCATCGGGGGCGATAGCAGTCAGCCCCAGCATTTT	CAIGGDSSQPQHF
TRBV6-2/TRBV6-3	TRBJ1-5	few	.	TGTGCCAGCAGTTACTGGGAAACCGACCCTAATCAGCCCCAGCATTTT	CASSYWETDPNQPQHF
TRBV4-2	TRBJ2-7	many	.	TGTGCCAGCAGCACCCAGGGAGCCTACGAGCAGTACTTC	CASSTQGAYEQYF
TRBV19	TRBJ2-3	.	.	TGTGCCAGTAGTATTCAAGCCAGGGTGGATACGCAGTATTTT	CASSIQARVDTQYF
TRBV28	TRBJ2-2	.	TRBD2	TGTGCCAGCAGCACAGACCCGGGACTAGCGGGAGGTAGCACCGGGGAGCTGCTTTTT	CASSTDPGLAGGSTGELLF
TRBV30	TRBJ1-1	.	.	TGTGCCTGGAGTGTTGGTCCGGGGCCCAGCACTGAAGCTTTCTTT	CAWSVGPGPSTEAFF
TRBV27	TRBJ2-7	.	.	TGTGCCAGCAGTTGGCAGGGTGGCCCGTTCGAGCAGTACTTC	CASSWQGGPFEQYF
TRBV9	TRBJ2-2	.	TRBD1	TGTGCCAGCAGCGGGGGACAGGCCGCGAACACCGGGGAGCTGTTTTTT	CASSGGQAANTGELFF
TRBV19	TRBJ2-2	few	TRBD1	TGTGCCAGTAGTGCCCGACAGGGCGCGAACACCGGGGAGCTGTTTTTT	CASSARQGANTGELFF
TRBV28	TRBJ2-3	many	.	TGTGCCAGCAGTTTAATTGGTTGGGATACGCAGTATTTT	CASSLIGWDTQYF
TRBV4-3	TRBJ2-7	.	.	TGCGCCAGCAGCCAAGCGACGGACTCGAGCTCCTACGAGCAGTACTTC	CASSQATDSSSYEQYF
TRBV28	TRBJ2-7	once	.	TGTGCCAGCAGTTCCCCTACCGCGACAGGGACTCGAGACCCAACCTACGAGCAGTACTTC	CASSSPTATGTRDPTYEQYF
TRBV6-5	TRBJ2-7	few	.	TGTGCCAGCAGTTACGGGTTGGGAATGGAGCAGTACTTC	CASSYGLGMEQYF
TRBV4-3	TRBJ2-7	many	.	TGCGCCAGCAGCCAAGATTTGTTCGGGGAGGCCTACGAGCAGTACTTC	CASSQDLFGEAYEQYF
TRBV18	TRBJ1-6	.	.	TGTGCCAGCTCACCACCGAGGGCAGGGTCGATTTCTAATTCACCCCTCCACTTT	CASSPPRAGSISNSPLHF
TRBV7-9	TRBJ2-3	many	TRBD2	TGTGCCAGCAGCTCGACAGTGACTAGCGGGAGCCCCGCAGATACGCAGTATTTT	CASSSTVTSGSPADTQYF
TRBV29-1	TRBJ2-7	.	.	TGCAGCGTTGAAGATTCTGGCAGCTTATACGAGCAGTGCTTC	CSVEDSGSLYEQCF
TRBV30	TRBJ2-1	once	TRBD2	TGTGCCTGGAGTGAAACTCTAGCGGGGGAGCCCAATGGGCAGTTCTTC	CAWSETLAGEPNGQFF
TRBV7-2	TRBJ2-5	many	.	TGTGCCAGCAGCTTAGTGGGGGCGGGGTACCAAGAGACCCAGTACTTC	CASSLVGAGYQETQYF
TRBV5-5	TRBJ1-1	.	.	TGTGCCAGCGGCTTCGCCACTGAAGCTTTCTTT	CASGFATEAFF
TRBV11-2	TRBJ2-3	few	.	TGTGCCAGCGGGGCCGGGGGTTTCGGGACAGATACGCAGTATTTT	CASGAGGFGTDTQYF
TRBV11-2	TRBJ2-7	.	TRBD2	TGTGCCAGCAGCTTAGGCGGGGGGCCTCACGACGAGCAGTACTTC	CASSLGGGPHDEQYF
TRBV4-3	TRBJ2-1	.	TRBD1	TGCGCCAGCAGCCCGGACAGGGGTCTCTCCTACAATGAGCAGTTCTTC	CASSPDRGLSYNEQFF
TRBV13	TRBJ2-6	.	.	TGTGCCAGCAGCTTGGATAAGGACAGACCTCTGGGGGCCAACGTCCTGACTTTC	CASSLDKDRPLGANVLTF
TRBV20-1	TRBJ2-5	once	TRBD2	TGCAGTGCTAGAGATGGGAGCGGGGGTTGGTTAGAGACCCAGTACTTC	CSARDGSGGWLETQYF
TRBV7-6	TRBJ1-4	few	TRBD1	TGTGCCAGCAGCTTAGATACAGGGGAGGAAGAAAAACTGTTTTTT	CASSLDTGEEEKLFF
TRBV20-1	TRBJ2-7	.	TRBD1	TGCAGTGCTATCGCCGGGACAGGGCTCGACGAGCAGTACTTC	CSAIAGTGLDEQYF
TRBV4-1	TRBJ1-2	.	TRBD1	TGCGCCAGCAGCCCGGGACAGGGGGGCTATGGCTACGCCTTC	CASSPGQGGYGYAF